This TCR beta chain is drawn from a study of shared clonotypes between healthy human individuals. Study observations and caveats: Rarefaction showed sorted-subset sequencing was incomplete despite large depth. Sharing of clonotypes among donors was expected to vary with sequencing depth. Non-shared clonotypes were found to have lower generation probabilities than the clonotypes that were shared by all four of the sorted-subset donors.

Sorted-subset replicate PCRs used approximately 200 ng of genomic DNA. This amount corresponded to 30,000 to 35,000 T cell genomes. Method: immunoSEQ multiplex PCR; TCRdb's copy keeps in-frame clones and lacks some. The sample yields about 2.4 million clones, approximately 94% seen once. From germline, CDR1 is SGHRS and CDR2 YFSETQ. This CDR3 is 13 amino acids long. V lost 5 bases, J lost 6 bases, and 13 bases lay in between. About this clone itself: Its target is unknown.

The V and J genes are TRBV5-1 and TRBJ2-3; D uncertain. The source is a man aged 18 to 29 in good health. Sequenced input: naive CD4+ T cells sorted from blood. The sample's subset: CD45RA+ positively selected. CDR3 protein: CASREATADTQYF. The CDR3 bases are TGCGCCAGCAGGGAAGCGACCGCGGATACGCAGTATTTT.